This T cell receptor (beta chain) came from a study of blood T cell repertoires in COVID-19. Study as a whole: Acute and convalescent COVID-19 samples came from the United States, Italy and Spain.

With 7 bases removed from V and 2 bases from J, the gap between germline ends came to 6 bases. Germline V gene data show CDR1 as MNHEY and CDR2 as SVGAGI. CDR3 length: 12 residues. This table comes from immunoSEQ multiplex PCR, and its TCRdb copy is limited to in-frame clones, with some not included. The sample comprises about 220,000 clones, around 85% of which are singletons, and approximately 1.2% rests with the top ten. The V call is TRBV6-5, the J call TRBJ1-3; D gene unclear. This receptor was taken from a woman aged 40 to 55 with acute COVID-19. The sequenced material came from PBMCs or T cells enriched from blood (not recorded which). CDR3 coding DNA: TGTGCCAGCACGTCAGCTGGAAACACCATATATTTT. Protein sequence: CASTSAGNTIYF.